This T cell receptor (beta chain) came from a study of blood T cell repertoires in COVID-19 (TCRdb year 2020). Study-wide context: Collaborator samples came from the United States, Italy and Spain and covered acute and convalescent phases of COVID-19. The prospective study material was composed of cDNA or gDNA derived from T cells, B-cell-depleted T cells, or PBMCs. The dataset comprised deeply sampled blood TCRbeta repertoires from subjects exposed to, actively infected with, or recovered from COVID-19. The repertoires were released in a freely available public database intended as a resource for research on the immune response to SARS-CoV-2. The samples were drawn from two sources: the first 160 participants of the ongoing ImmuneRACE study, and 1,200 or so subjects contributed by 6 global collaborators. A de-identified subject ID, COVID-19 status, age in years and sex were almost always included in the sample metadata. Where available, HLA class I and class II types were obtained from metadata supplied by the sample provider rather than from assay-based typing.

A second Seattle source provided samples from volunteer blood donors who had recovered from COVID-19. The collaborating institutions used their own protocols to collect whole blood in K2EDTA tubes. For TCRbeta analysis, collaborator samples were shipped as frozen whole blood, as isolated PBMCs, or as DNA extracted from either sample type. TCRbeta CDR3 regions were amplified from genomic DNA by means of the immunoSEQ Assay, a bias-controlled multiplex PCR. The published analysis was carried out like this. The number of nucleated cells in each sample was estimated by amplification of reference gene primers within the assay. To quantify the absolute abundance of each unique TCRbeta CDR3 rearrangement, sequence reads were collapsed and filtered. Productive Simpson clonality was computed per sample as the square root of Simpson's diversity index over productive rearrangements. TCRdb re-hosts the immuneACCESS table, in-frame sequences only. Its copies lack some clones; in the studies checked, an unresolved V gene accounts for under half of them, and the cause for the rest is not known. The V and J calls and clone size were taken over from that table, and D and trimming were inferred from the DNA. This sample holds fewer than 350,000 clones; approximately 83% were observed only once. 2% to 2.5% of the sample goes to the ten largest clones.

Of note for this clone: Its antigen specificity is not known. No much larger clone is present one base from it, and per-base qualities are unavailable.

What the authors observed across the whole study: Clinical and demographic metadata were provided uncurated, with the amount varying by source and participant.

Trimmed from V: 1 base; trimmed from J: 1 base; junction bases lacking a gene match: 4. The germline V gene supplies CDR1 MGHRA and CDR2 YSYEKL. The CDR3 spans 16 residues, from the cysteine through the phenylalanine. CDR3 DNA is the only sequence kept; it has 48 bases, read in frame from the first base. The clonotype originates from a woman in her twenties or thirties who had recovered from COVID-19. The rearranged segments are TRBV4-1 and TRBJ1-5; 7 junctional bases match TRBD1. Sequencing used peripheral blood. Here the CDR3 is given as CASSQGQGGSNQPQHF. Here is the DNA: TGCGCCAGCAGCCAAGGACAGGGAGGCAGCAATCAGCCCCAGCATTTT.